The sequence of this T cell receptor (beta chain) was determined in a study of T cell responses to AZD1222 COVID-19 vaccine. With V trimmed by 4 bases and J by 0 bases, 14 bases remained unmatched. The germline V gene has CDR1 SGDLS and CDR2 YYNGEE. The CDR3 extends over 19 amino acids. TCRdb keeps only in-frame clones here, not all; method: immunoSEQ multiplex PCR. The data show around 100,000 clones, more than 75% seen once. The sample in question was peripheral blood, obtained on day 0 of AZD1222 vaccination. The chain uses TRBV9 and TRBJ2-3; 10 bases map to TRBD2. The source of this sequence is an adult in good health. CDR3 region: CASSKYGLAGAPSTDTQYF. As DNA, the CDR3 is TGTGCCAGCAGCAAGTACGGGCTAGCGGGGGCTCCTAGCACAGATACGCAGTATTTT.